This T cell receptor (beta chain) was identified during a study of blood T cell repertoires in COVID-19 (dated by TCRdb to 2020 to 2022). Describing the broader study: Samples covering the acute and convalescent phases of COVID-19 were provided by collaborators in the United States, Italy and Spain. The material from the prospective study consisted of cDNA or gDNA derived from T cells, B-cell-depleted T cells, or PBMCs. Subjects who had been exposed to COVID-19, were actively infected with it, or had recovered from it provided the deeply sampled blood TCRbeta repertoires that made up the dataset. The repertoires were released in a freely available public database meant as a resource for research on the immune response to SARS-CoV-2. Samples came from the ongoing ImmuneRACE study (first 160 participants) plus 1,254 subjects from 6 global collaborators. Nearly every sample came with metadata listing a de-identified subject ID, COVID-19 status, age in years and sex. HLA class I and class II types, where available, came from metadata supplied by the sample provider rather than from assay-based typing.

The collaborating institutions used their own protocols to collect whole blood in K2EDTA tubes. For TCRbeta analysis, collaborators shipped samples in one of three forms: frozen whole blood, isolated PBMCs, or DNA extracted from either of those sample types. Remarks on this clone: The antigen this receptor binds is unknown. Within one base of it there is no much larger clone, and no base qualities were kept.

TCRbeta CDR3 regions were amplified from genomic DNA by means of the immunoSEQ Assay, a bias-controlled multiplex PCR. The authors' analysis ran thus. Nucleated cell counts per sample were estimated from amplification of reference gene primers within the assay. To quantify the absolute abundance of each unique TCRbeta CDR3 rearrangement, sequence reads were collapsed and filtered. For each sample, productive Simpson clonality was calculated as the square root of Simpson's diversity index over productive rearrangements. TCRdb carries this immuneACCESS record with in-frame sequences only. Its versions omit some clonotypes, under half of them owing to an unresolved V gene in the studies checked, with the rest unexplained. The V and J calls and clone size come from that table; D and trimming were worked out from the DNA. The sample table contains about 190,000 clones; only one count was recorded for about 77% of them. Around 2.8% of the sample is in the top ten clones.

V loses 2 bases, J loses 0 bases, and the germline ends lie 10 bases apart. The germline V gene gives CDR1 as KGHSH and CDR2 as LQKENI. The CDR3 goes from the cysteine to the phenylalanine over 16 residues. Left in the record is the CDR3 DNA by itself, 48 bases read in frame from the first base. The research as a whole found: The quantity of clinical and demographic metadata differed by source and by participant and was supplied without curation.

Source material: peripheral blood. This sequence was found in a woman older than 75 with active or convalescent COVID-19. The chain uses TRBV18 and TRBJ2-2; the D segment could be TRBD1, given 6 matching bases. The DNA sequence is given as TGTGCCAGCTCACCAAGACAGGCAACGAACACCGGGGAGCTGTTTTTT. This codes for CASSPRQATNTGELFF.